Listed below are T cell receptor beta chains from one sample, sequenced in a study of cytotoxic CD8 clonotypes in ibrutinib-treated CLL. The data were produced by immunoSEQ multiplex PCR, yet TCRdb's version contains in-frame clones alone and is incomplete. The sample holds about 150,000 clones, 75% to 80% seen once. The sample consisted of PBMCs, taken after 24 months of ibrutinib treatment. Receptors were obtained from a human donor with chronic lymphocytic leukemia. The CDR3 runs from the conserved cysteine through the conserved F or W. A D gene is named only where the DNA matches it firmly. Where a row states a size, it is once, few, many or the class of an expanded clone; other rows omit it.

d_call: TRBD2; v_call: TRBV7-9; clone_size: .; j_call: TRBJ2-7; cdr3_aa: CASSLEGVAGVGEQYF; cdr3_nt: TGTGCCAGCAGCTTAGAGGGGGTAGCGGGAGTAGGCGAGCAGTACTTC
d_call: .; v_call: TRBV18; clone_size: once; j_call: TRBJ2-3; cdr3_aa: CASSPGLARTDTQYF; cdr3_nt: TGTGCCAGCTCTCCGGGTCTGGCCCGCACAGATACGCAGTATTTT
d_call: .; v_call: TRBV28; clone_size: .; j_call: TRBJ2-5; cdr3_aa: CASRGAQETQYF; cdr3_nt: TGTGCCAGCAGGGGGGCCCAAGAGACCCAGTACTTC
d_call: .; v_call: TRBV7-3; clone_size: many; j_call: TRBJ2-3; cdr3_aa: CASSLRGASDTQYF; cdr3_nt: TGTGCCAGCAGCTTAAGGGGGGCCTCAGATACGCAGTATTTT
d_call: .; v_call: TRBV11-2; clone_size: .; j_call: TRBJ2-1; cdr3_aa: CASSPGTRGPGEQFF; cdr3_nt: TGTGCCAGCAGTCCCGGGACTAGGGGGCCAGGGGAGCAGTTCTTC
d_call: TRBD1; v_call: TRBV5-6; clone_size: .; j_call: TRBJ2-7; cdr3_aa: CASSLFSAGGLYEQYF; cdr3_nt: TGTGCCAGCAGCTTGTTCTCGGCAGGGGGCCTCTACGAGCAGTACTTC
d_call: .; v_call: TRBV5-1; clone_size: .; j_call: TRBJ2-3; cdr3_aa: CASSLSSWADTQYF; cdr3_nt: TGCGCCAGCAGCTTGTCTTCCTGGGCAGATACGCAGTATTTT
d_call: .; v_call: TRBV25-1; clone_size: .; j_call: TRBJ1-1; cdr3_aa: CASSFTGLNTEAFF; cdr3_nt: TGTGCCAGCAGTTTTACAGGGTTGAACACTGAAGCTTTCTTT
d_call: .; v_call: TRBV6-1; clone_size: once; j_call: TRBJ1-4; cdr3_aa: CASSDVVGGGEKLFF; cdr3_nt: TGTGCCAGCAGTGATGTTGTGGGGGGTGGTGAAAAACTGTTTTTT
d_call: TRBD1; v_call: TRBV5-6; clone_size: .; j_call: TRBJ1-5; cdr3_aa: CASSAGTGGIRPQHF; cdr3_nt: TGTGCCAGCAGTGCCGGGACAGGGGGCATTCGGCCCCAGCATTTT
d_call: TRBD1; v_call: TRBV19; clone_size: .; j_call: TRBJ2-7; cdr3_aa: CASRTTGAPSYEQYF; cdr3_nt: TGTGCCAGTAGGACGACAGGGGCCCCCTCCTACGAGCAGTACTTC
d_call: .; v_call: TRBV7-3; clone_size: .; j_call: TRBJ1-5; cdr3_aa: CASSLDGNQPQHF; cdr3_nt: TGTGCCAGCAGCTTAGACGGCAATCAGCCCCAGCATTTT
d_call: .; v_call: TRBV28; clone_size: few; j_call: TRBJ1-2; cdr3_aa: CASSSGGGRYGYTF; cdr3_nt: TGTGCCAGCAGTTCCGGAGGGGGGAGGTATGGCTACACCTTC
d_call: TRBD1; v_call: TRBV18; clone_size: .; j_call: TRBJ2-6; cdr3_aa: CASSKTGTGRSGANVLTF; cdr3_nt: TGTGCCAGCTCGAAGACCGGGACAGGTCGCTCTGGGGCCAACGTCCTGACTTTC
d_call: .; v_call: TRBV6-5; clone_size: .; j_call: TRBJ2-7; cdr3_aa: CASSYRGTSYEQYF; cdr3_nt: TGTGCCAGCAGTTATAGGGGGACATCCTACGAGCAGTACTTC
d_call: TRBD2; v_call: TRBV6-6; clone_size: .; j_call: TRBJ2-1; cdr3_aa: CASIGRAGGSYNEQFF; cdr3_nt: TGTGCCAGCATTGGGCGAGCGGGGGGCTCCTACAATGAGCAGTTCTTC
d_call: .; v_call: TRBV29-1; clone_size: few; j_call: TRBJ1-2; cdr3_aa: CSVEWGNYGYTF; cdr3_nt: TGCAGCGTTGAGTGGGGAAACTATGGCTACACCTTC
d_call: .; v_call: TRBV30; clone_size: .; j_call: TRBJ2-7; cdr3_aa: CARRGQGEAYEQYF; cdr3_nt: TGTGCCCGCCGGGGGCAGGGTGAGGCCTACGAGCAGTACTTC
d_call: TRBD1; v_call: TRBV28; clone_size: .; j_call: TRBJ1-1; cdr3_aa: CASSHLPGQGGNTEAFF; cdr3_nt: TGTGCCAGCAGCCACCTACCGGGACAGGGGGGGAACACTGAAGCTTTCTTT
d_call: .; v_call: TRBV6-5; clone_size: .; j_call: TRBJ2-7; cdr3_aa: CASSPLTWGEQYF; cdr3_nt: TGTGCCAGCAGTCCACTGACATGGGGCGAGCAGTACTTC
d_call: .; v_call: TRBV9; clone_size: .; j_call: TRBJ1-1; cdr3_aa: CASSVVWNTEAFF; cdr3_nt: TGTGCCAGCAGCGTCGTCTGGAACACTGAAGCTTTCTTT
d_call: .; v_call: TRBV18; clone_size: .; j_call: TRBJ1-1; cdr3_aa: CASSPGENTEAFF; cdr3_nt: TGTGCCAGCTCACCGGGAGAGAACACTGAAGCTTTCTTT
d_call: .; v_call: TRBV9; clone_size: .; j_call: TRBJ1-4; cdr3_aa: CASSVGVGHRGGKLFF; cdr3_nt: TGTGCCAGCAGCGTAGGGGTTGGGCACCGAGGGGGGAAACTGTTTTTT
d_call: TRBD1; v_call: TRBV10-3; clone_size: .; j_call: TRBJ2-7; cdr3_aa: CAIRDRDYEQYF; cdr3_nt: TGTGCCATCCGGGACAGGGATTACGAGCAGTACTTC
d_call: .; v_call: TRBV5-6; clone_size: .; j_call: TRBJ2-3; cdr3_aa: CASSLGGIDTQYF; cdr3_nt: TGTGCCAGCAGCTTGGGGGGCATAGATACGCAGTATTTT
d_call: TRBD2; v_call: TRBV27; clone_size: .; j_call: TRBJ2-1; cdr3_aa: CASRMTLAGVEQFF; cdr3_nt: TGTGCCAGCAGGATGACTCTAGCGGGGGTAGAGCAGTTCTTC
d_call: .; v_call: TRBV6-1; clone_size: .; j_call: TRBJ2-7; cdr3_aa: CASSEGGNYEQYF; cdr3_nt: TGTGCCAGCAGTGAGGGGGGTAACTACGAGCAGTACTTC
d_call: TRBD1; v_call: TRBV19; clone_size: many; j_call: TRBJ2-7; cdr3_aa: CASSIGQGAYEQYF; cdr3_nt: TGTGCCAGTAGTATAGGGCAGGGGGCGTACGAGCAGTACTTC
d_call: .; v_call: TRBV7-2; clone_size: .; j_call: TRBJ1-1; cdr3_aa: CASSLVGDTEAFF; cdr3_nt: TGTGCCAGCAGCTTAGTGGGGGACACTGAAGCTTTCTTT
d_call: TRBD1; v_call: TRBV18; clone_size: .; j_call: TRBJ2-7; cdr3_aa: CASSPRQGFDEQYF; cdr3_nt: TGTGCCAGCTCACCACGACAGGGGTTCGACGAGCAGTACTTC
d_call: .; v_call: TRBV6-5; clone_size: once; j_call: TRBJ2-3; cdr3_aa: CASSRTSDTQYF; cdr3_nt: TGTGCCAGCAGCCGGACATCAGATACGCAGTATTTT
d_call: .; v_call: TRBV21-1; clone_size: .; j_call: TRBJ2-6; cdr3_aa: CASSKAPGAGPSGANVLTF; cdr3_nt: TGTGCCAGCAGCAAAGCCCCCGGGGCAGGCCCCTCTGGGGCCAACGTCCTGACTTTC
d_call: .; v_call: TRBV9; clone_size: .; j_call: TRBJ2-1; cdr3_aa: CASSAGTGYNEQFF; cdr3_nt: TGTGCCAGCAGCGCCGGAACAGGGTACAATGAGCAGTTCTTC
d_call: .; v_call: TRBV28; clone_size: .; j_call: TRBJ2-7; cdr3_aa: CASSLGDREQYF; cdr3_nt: TGTGCCAGCAGTTTGGGTGACAGGGAGCAGTACTTC